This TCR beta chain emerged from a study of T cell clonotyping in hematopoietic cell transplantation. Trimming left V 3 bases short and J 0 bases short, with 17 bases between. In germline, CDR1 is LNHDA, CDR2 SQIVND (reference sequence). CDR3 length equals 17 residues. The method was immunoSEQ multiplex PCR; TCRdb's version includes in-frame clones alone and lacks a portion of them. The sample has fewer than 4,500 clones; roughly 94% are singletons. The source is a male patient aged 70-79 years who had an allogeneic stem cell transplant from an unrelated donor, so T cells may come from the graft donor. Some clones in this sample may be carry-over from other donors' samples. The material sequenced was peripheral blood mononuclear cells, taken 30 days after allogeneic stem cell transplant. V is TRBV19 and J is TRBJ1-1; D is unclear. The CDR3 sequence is CASSIGGTGILNTEAFF. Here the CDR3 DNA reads TGTGCCAGTAGTATTGGAGGAACTGGGATCCTGAACACTGAAGCTTTCTTT.